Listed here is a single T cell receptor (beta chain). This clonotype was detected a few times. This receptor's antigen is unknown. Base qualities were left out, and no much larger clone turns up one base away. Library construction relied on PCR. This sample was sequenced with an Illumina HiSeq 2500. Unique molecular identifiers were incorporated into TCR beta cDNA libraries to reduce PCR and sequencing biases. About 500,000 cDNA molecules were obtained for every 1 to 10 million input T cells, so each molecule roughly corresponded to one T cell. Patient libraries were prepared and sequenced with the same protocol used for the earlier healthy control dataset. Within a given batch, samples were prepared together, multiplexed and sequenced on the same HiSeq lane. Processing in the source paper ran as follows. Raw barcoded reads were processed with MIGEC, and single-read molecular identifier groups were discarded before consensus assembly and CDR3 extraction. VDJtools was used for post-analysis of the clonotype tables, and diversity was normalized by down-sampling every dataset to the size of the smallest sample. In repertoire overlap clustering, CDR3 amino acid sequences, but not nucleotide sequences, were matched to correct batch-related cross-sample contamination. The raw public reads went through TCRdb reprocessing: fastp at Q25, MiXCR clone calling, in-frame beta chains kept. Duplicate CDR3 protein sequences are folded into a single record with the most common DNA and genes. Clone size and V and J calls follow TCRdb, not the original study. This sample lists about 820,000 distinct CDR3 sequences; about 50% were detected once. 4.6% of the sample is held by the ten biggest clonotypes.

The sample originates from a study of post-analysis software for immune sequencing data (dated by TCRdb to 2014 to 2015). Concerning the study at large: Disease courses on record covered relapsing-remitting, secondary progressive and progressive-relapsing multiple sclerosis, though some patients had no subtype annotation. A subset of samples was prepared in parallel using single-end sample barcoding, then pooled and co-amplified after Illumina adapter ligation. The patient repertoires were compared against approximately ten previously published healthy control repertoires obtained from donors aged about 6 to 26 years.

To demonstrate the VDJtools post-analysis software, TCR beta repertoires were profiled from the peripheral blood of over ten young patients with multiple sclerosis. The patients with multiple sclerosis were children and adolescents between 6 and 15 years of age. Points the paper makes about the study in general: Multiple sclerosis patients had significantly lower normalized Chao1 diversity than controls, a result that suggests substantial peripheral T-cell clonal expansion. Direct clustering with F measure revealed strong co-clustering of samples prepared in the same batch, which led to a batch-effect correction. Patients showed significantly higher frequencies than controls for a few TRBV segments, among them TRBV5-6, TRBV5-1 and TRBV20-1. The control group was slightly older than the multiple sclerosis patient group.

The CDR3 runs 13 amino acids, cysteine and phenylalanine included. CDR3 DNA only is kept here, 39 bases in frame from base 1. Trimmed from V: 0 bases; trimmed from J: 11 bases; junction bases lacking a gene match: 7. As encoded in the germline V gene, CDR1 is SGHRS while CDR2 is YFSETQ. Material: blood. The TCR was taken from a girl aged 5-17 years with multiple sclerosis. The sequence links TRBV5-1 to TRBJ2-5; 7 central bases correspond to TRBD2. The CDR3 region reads CASSLETAREQYF. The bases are TGCGCCAGCAGCTTGGAGACCGCGCGGGAGCAGTACTTC.